This TCR beta chain is from a study of shared clonotypes between healthy human individuals. Assay runs were performed at deep level. It was across several immunoSEQ plates that each subset's genomic DNA was evenly split. Roughly 30,000 T cell genomes, or approximately 300 ng DNA, went into replicate PCRs of unsorted PBMC. The repertoire was sequenced with immunoSEQ multiplex PCR; TCRdb's copy has only in-frame clones and lacks some. The table shows 500,000 to 650,000 clones, with roughly four fifths occurring only once. Roughly 90 million PBMCs served as the genomic DNA source for unsorted samples. This CDR3 has 15 residues. The V end was cut by 5 bases, the J end by 5 bases, with 16 bases between. The germline V gene encodes CDR1 MDHEN and CDR2 SYDVKM.

The chain carries TRBV28 and TRBJ2-1, with D perhaps TRBD2 (5 bases). The clonotype was recovered from a woman aged 40 to 50 in good health. Some clones in this sample may be carry-over from other donors' samples. The sequencing input was PBMCs. Here the CDR3 DNA reads TGTGCCAGCAGTCCCCCGCGGGCAGGCAACAATGAGCAGTTCTTC. This encodes CASSPPRAGNNEQFF.